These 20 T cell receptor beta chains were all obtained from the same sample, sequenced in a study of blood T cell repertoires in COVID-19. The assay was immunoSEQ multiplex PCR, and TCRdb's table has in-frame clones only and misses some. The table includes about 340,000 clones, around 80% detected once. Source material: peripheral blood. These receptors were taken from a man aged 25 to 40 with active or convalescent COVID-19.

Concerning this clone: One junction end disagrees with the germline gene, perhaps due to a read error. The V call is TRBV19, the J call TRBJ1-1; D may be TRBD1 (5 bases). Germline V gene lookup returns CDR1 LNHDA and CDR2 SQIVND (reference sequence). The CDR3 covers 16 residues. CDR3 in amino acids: CASSSAGEQGLPRVLF. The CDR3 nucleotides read TGTGCCAGTAGTAGCGCTGGTGAGCAGGGATTGCCAAGAGTTCTCTTT.

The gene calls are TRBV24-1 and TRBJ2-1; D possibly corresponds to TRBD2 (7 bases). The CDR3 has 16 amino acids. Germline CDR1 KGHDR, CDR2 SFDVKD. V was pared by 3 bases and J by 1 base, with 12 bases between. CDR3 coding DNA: TGTGCCACCAGTGATCCGAGGGGGGGTTCCTACAATGAGCAGTTCTTC. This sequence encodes CATSDPRGGSYNEQFF.

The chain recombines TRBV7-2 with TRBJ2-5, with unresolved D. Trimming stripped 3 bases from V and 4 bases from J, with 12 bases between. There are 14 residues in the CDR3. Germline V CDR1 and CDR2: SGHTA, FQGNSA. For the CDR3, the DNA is TGTGCCAGCAGCTTCGGAGTTGGCCCAGAGACCCAGTACTTC. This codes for CASSFGVGPETQYF.

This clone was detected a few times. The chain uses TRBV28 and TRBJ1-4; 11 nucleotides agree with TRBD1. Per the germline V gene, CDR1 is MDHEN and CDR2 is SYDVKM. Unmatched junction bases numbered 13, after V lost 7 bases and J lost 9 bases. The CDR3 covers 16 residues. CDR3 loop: CASNSNSGTGGKKLFF. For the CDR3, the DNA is TGTGCCAGCAACAGTAATTCCGGGACAGGGGGAAAAAAACTGTTTTTT. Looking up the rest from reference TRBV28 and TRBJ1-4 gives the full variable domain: DVKVTQSSRYLVKRTGEKVFLECVQDMDHENMFWYRQDPGLGLRLIYFSYDVKMKEKGDIPEGYSVSREKKERFSLILESASTNQTSMYLCASNSNSGTGGKKLFFGSGTQLSVL.

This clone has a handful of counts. This chain's CDR3 is CASSPYRRLAPDEQYF. CDR3 sequence (DNA): TGTGCCAGCAGCCCCTACCGCCGACTAGCCCCCGACGAGCAGTACTTC. This rearrangement joins TRBV4-2 to TRBJ2-7, with 7 nucleotides matching TRBD2. This CDR3 spans 16 amino acids. Germline CDR1 is LGHNA and CDR2 is YNFKEQ. J gave up 5 bases and V 4 bases, and 14 bases lay outside the gene matches.

CDR3 coding DNA: TGTGCCAGCAGTTTATCGGGGGGGCTATATACGCAGTATTTT. Translated: CASSLSGGLYTQYF. The chain uses TRBV27 and TRBJ2-3, with D possibly being TRBD2 (7 bases). The V and J ends lost 0 bases and 7 bases respectively, with 11 bases between them. The CDR3 spans 14 residues. The germline V gene encodes CDR1 MNHEY and CDR2 SMNVEV (reference sequence).

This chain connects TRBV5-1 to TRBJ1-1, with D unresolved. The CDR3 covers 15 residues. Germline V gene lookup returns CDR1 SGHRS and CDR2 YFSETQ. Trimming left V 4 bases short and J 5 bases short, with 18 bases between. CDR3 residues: CASSDSQARSTEAFF. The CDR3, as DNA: TGCGCCAGCAGCGATTCCCAAGCGAGGTCAACTGAAGCTTTCTTT.

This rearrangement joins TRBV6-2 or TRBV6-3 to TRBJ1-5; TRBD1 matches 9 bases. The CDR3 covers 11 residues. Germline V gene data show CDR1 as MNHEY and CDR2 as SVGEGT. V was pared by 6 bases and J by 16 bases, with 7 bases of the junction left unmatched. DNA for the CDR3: TGTGCCAGCAGCCAGGGACAGGGAAATCATTTT. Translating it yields CASSQGQGNHF.

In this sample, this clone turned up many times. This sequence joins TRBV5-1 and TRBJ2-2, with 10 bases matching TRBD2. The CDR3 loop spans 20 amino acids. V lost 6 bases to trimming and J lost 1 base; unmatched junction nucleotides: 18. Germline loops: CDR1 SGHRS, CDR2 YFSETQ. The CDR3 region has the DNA TGCGCCAGCACTTATGATTTCGCACTAGCGGGATTCGAGAACACCGGGGAGCTGTTTTTT. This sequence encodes CASTYDFALAGFENTGELFF.

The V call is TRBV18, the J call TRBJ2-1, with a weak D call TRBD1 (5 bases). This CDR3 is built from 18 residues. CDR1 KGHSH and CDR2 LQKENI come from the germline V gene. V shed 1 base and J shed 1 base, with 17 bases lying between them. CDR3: CASSPLPRESGSYNEQFF. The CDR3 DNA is TGTGCCAGCTCACCACTTCCCAGGGAATCCGGTTCCTACAATGAGCAGTTCTTC.

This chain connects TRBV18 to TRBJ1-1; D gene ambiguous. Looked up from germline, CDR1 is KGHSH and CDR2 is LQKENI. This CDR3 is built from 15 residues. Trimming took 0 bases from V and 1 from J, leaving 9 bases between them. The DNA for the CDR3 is TGTGCCAGCTCACCACCCCGGAGGTGGAACACTGAAGCTTTCTTT. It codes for CASSPPRRWNTEAFF. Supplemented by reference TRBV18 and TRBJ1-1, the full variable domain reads NAGVMQNPRHLVRRRGQEARLRCSPMKGHSHVYWYRQLPEEGLKFMVYLQKENIIDESGMPKERFSAEFPKEGPSILRIQQVVRGDSAAYFCASSPPRRWNTEAFFGQGTRLTVV.

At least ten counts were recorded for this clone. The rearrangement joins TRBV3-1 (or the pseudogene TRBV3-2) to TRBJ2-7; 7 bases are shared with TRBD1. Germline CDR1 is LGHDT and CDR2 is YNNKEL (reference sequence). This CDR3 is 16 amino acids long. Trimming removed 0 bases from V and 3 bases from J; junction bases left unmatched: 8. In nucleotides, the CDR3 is TGTGCCAGCAGCCAAGACTCCGGGACAGCGATCTACGAGCAGTACTTC. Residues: CASSQDSGTAIYEQYF.

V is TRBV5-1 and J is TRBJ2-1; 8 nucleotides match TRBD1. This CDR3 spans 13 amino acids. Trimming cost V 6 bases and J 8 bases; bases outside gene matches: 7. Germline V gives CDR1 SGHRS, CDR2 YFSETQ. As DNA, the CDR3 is TGCGCCAGCATCCCGGACAGGGAAGATGAGCAGTTCTTC. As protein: CASIPDREDEQFF.

Here the CDR3 reads CASSLGLAGPSSYNEQFF. The CDR3 coding sequence is TGTGCCAGCAGCTTGGGGTTAGCGGGACCTAGCTCCTACAATGAGCAGTTCTTC. V usage is TRBV7-6 and J usage is TRBJ2-1; TRBD2 matches 8 bases. V lost 3 bases, J lost 0 bases, and 10 bases stayed unmatched. CDR3 length equals 18 residues. Germline CDR1 is SGHVS and CDR2 is FNYEAQ.

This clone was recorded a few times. The DNA for the CDR3 is TGTGCCAGCAGCTCCACGGACAGGGGGCTAGGAGATACGCAGTATTTT. Translating gives CASSSTDRGLGDTQYF. The chain uses TRBV7-9 and TRBJ2-3, with 11 bases fitting TRBD1. CDR3 length: 16 amino acids. The junction had 8 bases not matched to a gene; V was cut back by 4 bases and J by 5 bases. Germline CDR1 is SEHNR and CDR2 is FQNEAQ (reference sequence).

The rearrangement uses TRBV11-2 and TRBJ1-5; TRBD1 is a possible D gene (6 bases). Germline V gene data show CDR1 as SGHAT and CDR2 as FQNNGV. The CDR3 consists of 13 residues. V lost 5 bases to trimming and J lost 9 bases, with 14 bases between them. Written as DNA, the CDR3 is TGTGCCAGCAGCGGACAGACCGGAGGGCCCCAGCATTTT. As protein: CASSGQTGGPQHF. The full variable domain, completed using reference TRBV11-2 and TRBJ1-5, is EAGVAQSPRYKIIEKRQSVAFWCNPISGHATLYWYQQILGQGPKLLIQFQNNGVVDDSQLPKDRFSAERLKGVDSTLKIQPAKLEDSAVYLCASSGQTGGPQHFGDGTRLSIL.

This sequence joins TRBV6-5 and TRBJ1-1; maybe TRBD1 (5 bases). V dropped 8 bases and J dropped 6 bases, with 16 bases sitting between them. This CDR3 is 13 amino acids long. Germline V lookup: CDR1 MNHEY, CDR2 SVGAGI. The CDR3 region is CASERTLMAEAFF. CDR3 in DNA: TGTGCCAGCGAACGGACACTAATGGCTGAAGCTTTCTTT.

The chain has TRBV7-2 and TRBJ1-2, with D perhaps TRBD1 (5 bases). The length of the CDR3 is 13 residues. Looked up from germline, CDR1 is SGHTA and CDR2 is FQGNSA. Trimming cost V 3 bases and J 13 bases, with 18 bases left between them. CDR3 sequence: CASSLDWTTGGTF. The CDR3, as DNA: TGTGCCAGCAGCTTGGATTGGACCACCGGGGGCACCTTC.

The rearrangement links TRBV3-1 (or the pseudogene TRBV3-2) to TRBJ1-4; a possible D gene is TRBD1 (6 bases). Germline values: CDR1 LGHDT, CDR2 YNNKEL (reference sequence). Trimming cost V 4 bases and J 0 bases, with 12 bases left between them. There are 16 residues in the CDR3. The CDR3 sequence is CASSRRDTATNEKLFF. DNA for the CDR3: TGTGCCAGCAGCCGACGGGACACAGCAACTAATGAAAAACTGTTTTTT.

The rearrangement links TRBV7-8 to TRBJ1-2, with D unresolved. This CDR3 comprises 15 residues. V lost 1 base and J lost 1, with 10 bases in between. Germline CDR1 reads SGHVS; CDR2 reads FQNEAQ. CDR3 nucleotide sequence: TGTGCCAGCAGCTTAGGCATATCGGTTAACTATGGCTACACCTTC. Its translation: CASSLGISVNYGYTF.